The 21 T cell receptor beta chains in this list originate from one sample, sequenced in a study of cytomegalovirus exposure and HLA in healthy donors (dated by TCRdb to the late 2010s). Library preparation was by the immunoSEQ multiplex PCR assay. A mixture of 60 forward primers for TCR Vbeta segments and 13 reverse primers for TCR Jbeta segments was used in the multiplex PCR. What TCRdb holds here is the immuneACCESS table cut down to in-frame rearrangements. Part of the clones is not present; checked against another copy, under half of the missing clones reflect an unresolved V gene, and the others are unexplained. This sample comprises 90,000 to 120,000 clones, roughly 73% of them detected only once. Roughly 8% of the sample is taken by the ten largest. The specimen sequenced was PBMCs. The receptors come from a man aged 25-45 years in good health and CMV-seronegative.

The CDR3 is CASSHREGQSYEQYF. The CDR3 region has the DNA TGTGCCAGCAGTCACAGGGAAGGCCAATCCTACGAGCAGTACTTC. The V call is TRBV2, the J call TRBJ2-7; tentative D call: TRBD1 (6 bases). V lost 5 bases and J lost 1, with 15 bases in between. This CDR3 region has 15 residues. Germline V gene data show CDR1 as SNHLY and CDR2 as FYNNEI. The complete variable domain, with remaining parts taken from reference TRBV2 and TRBJ2-7, reads EPEVTQTPSHQVTQMGQEVILRCVPISNHLYFYWYRQILGQKVEFLVSFYNNEISEKSEIFDDQFSVERPDGSNFTLKIRSTKLEDSAMYFCASSHREGQSYEQYFGPGTRLTVT.

V gene TRBV4-1 combines with J gene TRBJ1-6; D is possibly TRBD1 (5 bases). V dropped 0 bases and J dropped 4 bases, with 10 bases sitting between them. Germline CDR1 and CDR2: MGHRA and YSYEKL. This CDR3 has 16 amino acids. In DNA, the CDR3 is TGCGCCAGCAGCCAAGATAGAGGGACTTATAATTCACCCCTCCACTTT. Its translation: CASSQDRGTYNSPLHF.

This clone was found a few times. The chain couples TRBV2 to TRBJ2-2, with D unclear. Between the trimmed V and J ends, which lost 6 bases and 0 bases, there was a span of 8 bases. Germline V lookup: CDR1 SNHLY, CDR2 FYNNEI. The CDR3 covers 14 residues. The CDR3 DNA sequence: TGTGCCAGCAGCTACAGTTCGAACACCGGGGAGCTGTTTTTT. It yields the protein CASSYSSNTGELFF. The whole variable domain, remainder taken from reference TRBV2 and TRBJ2-2, is EPEVTQTPSHQVTQMGQEVILRCVPISNHLYFYWYRQILGQKVEFLVSFYNNEISEKSEIFDDQFSVERPDGSNFTLKIRSTKLEDSAMYFCASSYSSNTGELFFGEGSRLTVL.

This clone has just a few counts. V is TRBV30 and J is TRBJ1-1; possible D gene TRBD1, 6 bases. CDR1 and CDR2 from the germline V gene are GTSNPN and SVGIG (reference sequence). This CDR3 spans 14 amino acids. The ends were cut back, 2 bases at V and 4 bases at J, with 14 bases in the middle. Written as DNA, the CDR3 is TGTGCCTGGAGTTTAGGGGGGGGCGTCACTGAAGCTTTCTTT. Amino acid sequence: CAWSLGGGVTEAFF.

The chain's CDR3 is CASRVDRGREQFF. The CDR3 DNA follows: TGTGCCAGCAGAGTTGACAGGGGGCGGGAGCAGTTCTTC. V gene TRBV2 combines with J gene TRBJ2-1; 10 nucleotides match TRBD1. Germline CDR1 and CDR2: SNHLY and FYNNEI. V shed 6 bases and J 10 bases; nucleotides not matched to a gene: 6. The CDR3 length is 13 residues.

This clone has more than one count but fewer than ten. This chain connects TRBV11-3 to TRBJ2-7; 11 bases are a match to TRBD2. J lost 3 bases, V lost 5 bases, and 6 bases had no gene match. The germline gives CDR1 SGHNT, CDR2 YENEEA. The CDR3 spans 15 residues. CDR3 sequence (DNA): TGTGCCAGCAGCCCCGGACTAGCGGGCGGCTACGAGCAGTACTTC. This encodes CASSPGLAGGYEQYF.

This clone has only one observation. V and J are TRBV9 and TRBJ2-5; 7 nucleotides agree with TRBD1. Gene TRBJ2-7 matches the end of the DNA better, so the J call may be wrong. This CDR3 spans 16 amino acids. The germline CDR1 and CDR2 sequences are SGDLS and YYNGEE. CDR3 sequence (DNA): TGTGCCAGCAGCGTACGTAGGGACAGCTCGATCTACGAGCAGTACTTC. This translates into CASSVRRDSSIYEQYF.

The V and J genes are TRBV27 and TRBJ1-1; TRBD1 matches 7 bases. The CDR3 has 14 amino acids. Germline trimming cut 3 bases from V and 4 bases from J; bases unmatched to any gene: 5. Germline V gene sequence: CDR1 MNHEY, CDR2 SMNVEV (reference sequence). This chain's CDR3 is CASSLRQGLTEAFF. The CDR3 bases are TGTGCCAGCAGTTTGAGACAGGGTCTCACTGAAGCTTTCTTT.

This clone was found once. The chain couples TRBV28 to TRBJ2-7; 7 bases are shared with TRBD2. The germline CDR1 and CDR2 sequences are MDHEN and SYDVKM. V lost 6 bases and J lost 2; bases outside the gene matches: 4. The CDR3 covers 13 residues. The CDR3 region is CASSPRGAYEQYF. As DNA, the CDR3 is TGTGCCAGCAGCCCCCGGGGGGCCTACGAGCAGTACTTC.

V gene TRBV7-8 combines with J gene TRBJ2-3, with 7 positions matching TRBD2. This CDR3 spans 14 amino acids. V lost 5 bases, J lost 2 bases, and 4 bases stayed unmatched. Germline CDR1 SGHVS, CDR2 FQNEAQ. The CDR3 is CASSRTSFTDTQYF. The CDR3 region has the DNA TGTGCCAGCAGCCGGACTAGTTTCACAGATACGCAGTATTTT.

The rearrangement joins TRBV2 to TRBJ2-7; 9 bases map to TRBD1. Trimming took 8 bases from V and 2 from J; bases not matched to a gene: 13. CDR1 and CDR2 (germline): SNHLY, FYNNEI. There are 16 residues in the CDR3. The CDR3 coding sequence is TGTGCCAGCTACCTACCGGGACAGGGAAGGCCCTACGAGCAGTACTTC. This encodes CASYLPGQGRPYEQYF.

This sequence joins TRBV5-1 and TRBJ2-2; D may be TRBD1 (5 bases). The CDR3 has 15 residues. Looked up from germline, CDR1 is SGHRS and CDR2 is YFSETQ. V was shortened by 0 bases and J by 7 bases, with 13 bases between the two germline ends. The CDR3 region has the DNA TGCGCCAGCAGCTTGGCCACAGGCTTAAACGGGGAGCTGTTTTTT. Protein: CASSLATGLNGELFF.

The V call is TRBV9, the J call TRBJ2-2; TRBD2 is a possible D gene (5 bases). The CDR3 contains 16 residues. The V gene lost 0 bases and the J gene lost 4 bases, with 13 bases spanning the gap. CDR1 and CDR2 from the germline V gene are SGDLS and YYNGEE. CDR3 region: CASSVGRGFGTGELFF. The DNA of the CDR3 is TGTGCCAGCAGCGTAGGGCGAGGGTTTGGCACCGGGGAGCTGTTTTTT.

J is TRBJ2-5 and V is TRBV7-6; maybe TRBD2 (6 bases). Trimming stripped 10 bases from V and 5 bases from J, with 17 bases between. The CDR3 length is 13 residues. CDR1 is SGHVS, CDR2 FNYEAQ, per germline. The CDR3 bases are TGTGCCACTCGGGTCGGGGGTTGGGAGACCCAGTACTTC. Translation gives CATRVGGWETQYF.

In its sample, this clone was seen once. This chain connects TRBV28 to TRBJ2-7, with TRBD1 matching 8 bases. The CDR3 length is 13 residues. Trimming cost V 5 bases and J 3 bases; bases outside gene matches: 3. Germline assignment: CDR1 MDHEN and CDR2 SYDVKM. CDR3 sequence: CASSAGQGYEQYF. For the CDR3, the DNA is TGTGCCAGCAGTGCCGGACAGGGCTACGAGCAGTACTTC. Based on the CDR3 plus reference TRBV28 and TRBJ2-7, the full variable domain is DVKVTQSSRYLVKRTGEKVFLECVQDMDHENMFWYRQDPGLGLRLIYFSYDVKMKEKGDIPEGYSVSREKKERFSLILESASTNQTSMYLCASSAGQGYEQYFGPGTRLTVT.

This clone was detected once. The V call is TRBV4-1, the J call TRBJ2-6; no definite D call. Germline CDR1 MGHRA, CDR2 YSYEKL. V was trimmed by 0 bases and J by 3 bases, leaving 9 bases between them. The CDR3 has 16 amino acids. CDR3 amino acids: CASSQDLGIGANVLTF. Written as DNA, the CDR3 is TGCGCCAGCAGCCAAGATCTCGGTATTGGGGCCAACGTCCTGACTTTC.

This clone was found a few times. The chain joins TRBV5-1 to TRBJ2-7, with TRBD1 matching over 10 bases. V shed 5 bases, J shed 4 bases, and the junction held 12 bases outside the gene matches. The CDR3 length is 16 residues. In germline, CDR1 is SGHRS, CDR2 YFSETQ. The CDR3 region is CASSGTGDYFSYEQYF. The CDR3 region has the DNA TGCGCCAGCAGTGGGACAGGGGACTATTTTTCTTACGAGCAGTACTTC.

V usage is TRBV30 and J usage is TRBJ1-1; D unclear. The V end was cut by 3 bases, the J end by 7 bases, with 9 bases between. Looked up from germline, CDR1 is GTSNPN and CDR2 is SVGIG (reference sequence). The CDR3 totals 11 residues. CDR3 amino acids: CAWRSAVEAFF. CDR3 nucleotide sequence: TGTGCCTGGAGGTCGGCGGTTGAAGCTTTCTTT.

This chain joins TRBV4-1 and TRBJ2-1, with D tentatively TRBD1 (5 bases). Germline V gene lookup returns CDR1 MGHRA and CDR2 YSYEKL. Trimming took 0 bases from V and 7 from J, leaving 16 bases between them. The CDR3 spans 16 residues. Here the CDR3 DNA reads TGCGCCAGCAGCCAAGAGTCAGGGCTAGTGGGTAATGAGCAGTTCTTC. Residues: CASSQESGLVGNEQFF.

The J gene is TRBJ2-1, the V gene TRBV6-4; D not certain. The CDR3 runs to 13 residues. Trimming removed 8 bases at V and 0 bases at J, with 8 bases between. Germline V gives CDR1 MRHNA, CDR2 SNTAGT. Here the CDR3 DNA reads TGTGCCAGCGCTAGTACCTCCTACAATGAGCAGTTCTTC. Translated: CASASTSYNEQFF.

This clone has a handful of counts. The rearrangement links TRBV28 to TRBJ2-7, with D maybe TRBD1 (5 bases). Per germline, CDR1 MDHEN and CDR2 SYDVKM. CDR3 length: 14 amino acids. V was shortened by 4 bases and J by 2 bases, with 12 bases between the two germline ends. CDR3 sequence: CASSSPDKTYEQYF. The CDR3 DNA follows: TGTGCCAGCAGTTCCCCGGACAAGACCTACGAGCAGTACTTC.